Listed here is a single TCR beta chain. No antigen is known for it. TCRdb's table, derived via immunoSEQ multiplex PCR, lists solely in-frame clones and lacks some. The data hold fewer than 800,000 clones, with approximately 90% observed a single time. This entry is derived from a study of shared clonotypes between healthy human individuals. General study results and limits: Against clonotypes common to all four donors, non-shared ones had lower generation probabilities.

Naive CD8 populations comprised CD45RO-negative cells positively selected for CCR7, excluding terminally differentiated effector memory CD45RA+ cells. The sample taken for sequencing was naive CD8+ T cells sorted from blood. The clonotype comes from a man aged 25 to 45 in good health.

The CDR3, as DNA: TGTGCCAGCAGCCTCGAGACAGGGGATTCCTACAATGAGCAGTTCTTC. This encodes CASSLETGDSYNEQFF. This chain joins TRBV9 and TRBJ2-1, with 8 bases identical to TRBD1. V dropped 4 bases and J dropped 1; count of bases not matched to a gene: 7. There are 16 residues in the CDR3. Germline V gene lookup returns CDR1 SGDLS and CDR2 YYNGEE.